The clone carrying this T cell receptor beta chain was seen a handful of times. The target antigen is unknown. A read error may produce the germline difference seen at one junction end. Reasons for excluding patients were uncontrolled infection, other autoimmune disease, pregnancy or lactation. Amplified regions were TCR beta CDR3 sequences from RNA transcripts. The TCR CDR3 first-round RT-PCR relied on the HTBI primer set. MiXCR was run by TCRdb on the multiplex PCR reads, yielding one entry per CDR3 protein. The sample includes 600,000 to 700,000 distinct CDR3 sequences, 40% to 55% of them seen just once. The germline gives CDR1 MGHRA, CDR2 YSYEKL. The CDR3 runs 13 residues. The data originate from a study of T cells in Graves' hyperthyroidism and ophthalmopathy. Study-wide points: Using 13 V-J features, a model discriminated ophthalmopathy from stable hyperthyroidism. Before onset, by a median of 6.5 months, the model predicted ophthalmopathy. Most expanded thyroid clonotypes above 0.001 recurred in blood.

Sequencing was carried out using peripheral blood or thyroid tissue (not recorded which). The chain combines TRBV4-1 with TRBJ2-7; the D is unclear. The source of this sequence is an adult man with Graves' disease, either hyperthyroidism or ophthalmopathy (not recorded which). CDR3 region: CASSQDPGHEQYF. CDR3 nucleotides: TGTGCCAGCAGCCAAGATCCGGGCCACGAGCAGTACTTC.